A selection of T cell receptor beta chains follows, all from one sample in a study of blood T cells in healthy people across ages. Each CDR3 protein gets one entry after TCRdb re-called the 5' RACE reads with MiXCR. In the table there are about 580,000 distinct CDR3 sequences, around 48% of which are singletons. Sequencing input: blood. All receptors derive from an elderly man in good health. CDR3s include the opening cysteine and the closing phenylalanine or tryptophan. The order of the fields is clone size, V gene, CDR3 length, J gene, CDR3 protein. Clone size is given for some rows only: seen once, a few or many times, or a class if the clone is expanded.

size: NA
V: TRBV7-2
length: 14
J: TRBJ2-7
CDR3: CASSAQRGGNEQYF

size: NA
V: TRBV4-2
length: 16
J: TRBJ2-5
CDR3: CASSQEGAGAGETQYF

size: few
V: TRBV6-6
length: 13
J: TRBJ1-6
CDR3: CASSVSGDSPLHF

size: few
V: TRBV20-1
length: 13
J: TRBJ1-2
CDR3: CSARRGPYYGYTF

size: NA
V: TRBV7-9
length: 12
J: TRBJ1-2
CDR3: CASSHTGDRYTF

size: few
V: TRBV28
length: 13
J: TRBJ1-1
CDR3: CATIRGVNTEAFF

size: NA
V: TRBV2
length: 16
J: TRBJ1-2
CDR3: CASSEGRQGTNYGYTF

size: many
V: TRBV29-1
length: 13
J: TRBJ2-4
CDR3: CSAGQGDKNIQYF

size: once
V: TRBV20-1
length: 13
J: TRBJ2-7
CDR3: CSAPGESSYEQYF

size: few
V: TRBV6-6
length: 15
J: TRBJ1-5
CDR3: CASSDQDGSNQPQHF

size: few
V: TRBV3-1
length: 14
J: TRBJ2-5
CDR3: CASSQRGDQETQYF

size: few
V: TRBV29-1
length: 14
J: TRBJ2-7
CDR3: CSVGTGLNSYEQYF

size: once
V: TRBV4-2
length: 16
J: NA
CDR3: CASSQDSRASGNEQYF

size: NA
V: TRBV7-2
length: 16
J: TRBJ2-3
CDR3: CASSPWGSRGTDTQYF